This T cell receptor beta chain appears in the sequencing data of a study of shared clonotypes between healthy human individuals (dated by TCRdb to 2018 to 2021). Describing the broader study: The cohort included three men and two women between 18 and 49 years of age. To increase sequencing depth and limit assay-specific biases, TCR repertoire library preparation and sequencing were carried out by different laboratories using diverse techniques. Blood TCR repertoires of a handful of healthy adults were deeply sequenced to estimate repertoire size and the extent of clonotype sharing between individuals. Leukapheresis yielded between about 0.8 and 9.5 billion PBMCs per donor. For each donor, CD4 naive and CD4 memory were each given three plates, CD8 naive was given two plates, and CD8 memory was given one plate. General conclusions and limits of the study: Sampling was restricted to blood, and TCR repertoires in tissues likely differ from the TCR repertoires found in blood. Rarefaction of sorted-subset datasets indicated incomplete sequencing despite the large sequencing depth. Higher generation probabilities were observed for clonotypes shared by all four sorted-subset donors than for non-shared clonotypes. Based on pairwise subsampling, the degree of clonotype sharing among donors was expected to be affected by sequencing depth. Because the study included only a small number of donors, the genetic and exposure-history diversity represented was limited. When a handful of donors were compared, the shared fraction of clonotypes was around 4.6% for naive CD4, roughly 3.3% for naive CD8, 2.3% for memory CD4, and 0.35% to 0.5% for memory CD8. Estimated clonotype richness was generally larger for naive than for memory subsets.

TCR CDR3 regions were amplified from genomic DNA by multiplex PCR using the deep immunoSEQ assay. Extracted genomic DNA from each cell subset was distributed evenly across all wells of several immunoSEQ 96-well plates, and each plate was treated as a replicate. Each replicate PCR for sorted subsets received roughly 200 ng genomic DNA, equal to 28,000 or so T cell genomes. Purified libraries were measured with a Qubit 3.0 fluorometer, size-checked on a Bioanalyzer 2100, and measured again with the KAPA Library Quantification kit. A separate single-read 150-cycle Illumina NextSeq 550 flow cell was used to sequence each immunoSEQ 96-well plate. On the study's bioinformatics: Because only junctional sequences without quality scores were contained in the immunoSEQ output, filtering matching that applied to full-length reads could not be performed. Sequences were annotated with PyIR, a Python wrapper for IgBLAST v1.9, using IMGT germline references to assign V/J genes and CDR3. Reads were filtered out if the reads had weak V/J assignments (E-value above 1e-6), no CDR3, stop codons, out-of-frame junctions, or ambiguous translated residues. V3J clonotypes were defined by identical inferred V gene, J gene, and CDR3 amino acid sequence. Percentage overlap between repertoires was computed as shared unique clonotypes divided by the size of the smaller repertoire. Repertoire richness was assessed with RTK rarefaction, the Chao1 estimator, and Recon v2.1 estimates of unobserved clonotypes. OLGA was used to compute generation probabilities for all TCRbeta clonotypes that the gDNA method yielded from a handful of donors. TCRdb stores this immuneACCESS table with in-frame sequences only. Part of the clones is absent; in the studies checked, under half of the shortfall reflects unresolved V genes, and no reason is known for the rest. The DNA was the basis for D and trimming; V, J and clone size are from that table. In this sample the table shows over 2 million clones, approximately 95% of which occur a single time. Of the sample, 0.13% is held by the ten largest clones.

Concerning this clone: The clone's antigen remains unknown. Base qualities were left out, and no much larger clone turns up one base away.

V is pruned by 5 bases and J by 4 bases, leaving 4 bases of the junction without a gene match. According to the germline V gene, CDR1 reads SGHTA and CDR2 reads FQGNSA. Inclusive of the bounding cysteine and phenylalanine, the CDR3 is 14 residues long. Only the CDR3 DNA stays, 42 bases, in frame from base 1. The donors were healthy, HIV-negative adults who had no recently reported acute infections or vaccinations. Only Caucasian adults living in Nashville, Tennessee, USA were represented among the donors. CD4+ T cells were enriched through magnetic negative selection, after which naive cells were positively selected on CD45RA and the remaining negative fraction served as the memory subset. After blood collection by leukapheresis, PBMCs were isolated using Ficoll-Histopaque density gradient centrifugation and then cryopreserved in the vapor phase of liquid nitrogen. Analytical flow cytometry was used to check the purity and quantity of every magnetically sorted T cell population. Genomic DNA was isolated from every sorted fraction and measured by UV absorbance on a Nanodrop 2000c.

The V gene is TRBV7-2 and the J gene is TRBJ2-7, with 11 junctional bases fitting TRBD2. Sequences were obtained from naive CD4+ T cells sorted from blood. Per the publication, the cell subset or site label means: CD45RA+ positively selected. The TCR originated in a man younger than 35 in good health. The sequence in DNA is TGTGCCAGCAGCCTACTAGCGGGAGTTTACGAGCAGTACTTC. It codes for CASSLLAGVYEQYF. When the CDR3 is completed using the reference TRBV7-2 and TRBJ2-7 genes on either side, the full variable domain is GAGVSQSPSNKVTEKGKDVELRCDPISGHTALYWYRQSLGQGLEFLIYFQGNSAPDKSGLPSDRFSAERTGGSVSTLTIQRTQQEDSAVYLCASSLLAGVYEQYFGPGTRLTVT.